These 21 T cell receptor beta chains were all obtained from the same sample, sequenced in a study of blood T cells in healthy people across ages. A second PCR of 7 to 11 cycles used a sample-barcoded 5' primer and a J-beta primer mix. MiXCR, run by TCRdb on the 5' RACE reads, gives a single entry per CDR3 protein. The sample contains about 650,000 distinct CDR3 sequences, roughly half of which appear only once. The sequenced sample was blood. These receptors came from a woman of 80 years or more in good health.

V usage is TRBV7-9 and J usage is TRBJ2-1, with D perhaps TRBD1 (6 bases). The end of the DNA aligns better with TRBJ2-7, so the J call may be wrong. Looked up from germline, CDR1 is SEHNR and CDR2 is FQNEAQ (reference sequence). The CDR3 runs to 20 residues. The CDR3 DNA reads TGTGCCAGCAGCTTAATTAACCTCGGGACACTCCGGGGCTCCTACAATGAGCAGTACTTC. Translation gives CASSLINLGTLRGSYNEQYF.

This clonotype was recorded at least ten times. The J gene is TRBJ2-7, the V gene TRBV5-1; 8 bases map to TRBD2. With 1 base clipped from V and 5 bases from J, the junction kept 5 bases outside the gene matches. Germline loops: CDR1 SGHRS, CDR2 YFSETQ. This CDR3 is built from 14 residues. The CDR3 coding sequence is TGCGCCAGCAGCTTGTCCGCGGGAGGCGACGAGCAGTACTTC. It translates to CASSLSAGGDEQYF.

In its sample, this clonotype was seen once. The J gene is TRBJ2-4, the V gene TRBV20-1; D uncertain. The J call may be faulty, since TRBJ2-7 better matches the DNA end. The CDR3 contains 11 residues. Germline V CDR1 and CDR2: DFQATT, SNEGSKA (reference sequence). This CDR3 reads CSASISIEQYF. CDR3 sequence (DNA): TGCAGTGCTAGTATTTCCATCGAGCAGTACTTC.

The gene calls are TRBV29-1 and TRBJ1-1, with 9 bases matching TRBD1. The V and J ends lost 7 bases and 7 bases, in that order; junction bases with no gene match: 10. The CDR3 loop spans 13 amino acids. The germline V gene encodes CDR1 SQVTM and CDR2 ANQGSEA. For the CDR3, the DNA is TGCAGCGCAATGGGACAGGGTGGCGTTGAAGCTTTCTTT. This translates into CSAMGQGGVEAFF.

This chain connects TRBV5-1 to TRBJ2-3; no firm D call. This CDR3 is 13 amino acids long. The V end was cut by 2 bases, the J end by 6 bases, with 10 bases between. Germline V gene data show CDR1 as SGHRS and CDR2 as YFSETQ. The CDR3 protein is CASSFTSWDTQYF. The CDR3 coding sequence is TGCGCCAGCAGCTTCACTTCTTGGGATACGCAGTATTTT.

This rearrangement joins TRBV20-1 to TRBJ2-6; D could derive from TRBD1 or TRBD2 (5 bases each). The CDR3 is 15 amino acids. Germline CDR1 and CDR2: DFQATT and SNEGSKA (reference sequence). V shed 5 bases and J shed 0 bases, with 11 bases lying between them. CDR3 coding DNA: TGCAGTGCTTTCCATGGGGGCTCTGGGGCCAACGTCCTGACTTTC. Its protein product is CSAFHGGSGANVLTF.

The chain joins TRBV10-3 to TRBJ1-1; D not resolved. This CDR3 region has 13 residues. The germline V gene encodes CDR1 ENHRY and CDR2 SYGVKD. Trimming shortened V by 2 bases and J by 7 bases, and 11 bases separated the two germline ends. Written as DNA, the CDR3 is TGTGCCATCAGTGAGCCCGGACTTTATGAAGCTTTCTTT. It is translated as CAISEPGLYEAFF.

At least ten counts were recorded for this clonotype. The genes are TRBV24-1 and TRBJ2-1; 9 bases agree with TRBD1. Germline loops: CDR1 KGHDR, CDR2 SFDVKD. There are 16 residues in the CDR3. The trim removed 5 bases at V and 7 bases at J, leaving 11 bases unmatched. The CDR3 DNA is TGTGCCACCAGTGGTACCGGGACAGGGTTTGAGAATGAGCAGTTCTTC. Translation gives CATSGTGTGFENEQFF.

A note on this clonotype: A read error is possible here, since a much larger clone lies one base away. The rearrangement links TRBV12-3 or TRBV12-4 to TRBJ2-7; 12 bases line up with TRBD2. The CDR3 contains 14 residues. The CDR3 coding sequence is TGTACCACGCTGGGACTAGCGGGCTCCTACGAGCAGTACTTC. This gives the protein CTTLGLAGSYEQYF.

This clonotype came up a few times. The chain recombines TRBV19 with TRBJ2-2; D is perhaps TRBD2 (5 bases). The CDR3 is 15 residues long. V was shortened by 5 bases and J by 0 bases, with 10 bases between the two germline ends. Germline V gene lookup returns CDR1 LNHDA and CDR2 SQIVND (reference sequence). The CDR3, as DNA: TGTGCCAGTAGTGTACTAGTATCGAACACCGGGGAGCTGTTTTTT. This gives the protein CASSVLVSNTGELFF. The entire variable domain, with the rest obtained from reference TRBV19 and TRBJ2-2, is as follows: DGGITQSPKYLFRKEGQNVTLSCEQNLNHDAMYWYRQDPGQGLRLIYYSQIVNDFQKGDIAEGYSVSREKKESFPLTVTSAQKNPTAFYLCASSVLVSNTGELFFGEGSRLTVL.

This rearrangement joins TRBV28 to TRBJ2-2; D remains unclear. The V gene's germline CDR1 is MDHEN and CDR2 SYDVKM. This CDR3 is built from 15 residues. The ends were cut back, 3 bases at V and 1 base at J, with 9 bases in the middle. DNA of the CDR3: TGTGCCAGCAGTTTGGCGTCGCAGAACACCGGGGAGCTGTTTTTT. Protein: CASSLASQNTGELFF.

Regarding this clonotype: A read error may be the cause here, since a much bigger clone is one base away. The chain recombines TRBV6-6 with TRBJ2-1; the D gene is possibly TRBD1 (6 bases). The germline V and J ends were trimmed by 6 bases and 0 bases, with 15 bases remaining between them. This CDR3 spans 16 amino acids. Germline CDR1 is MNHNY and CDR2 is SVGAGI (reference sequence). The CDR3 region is CASSPRGSSSYNEQFF. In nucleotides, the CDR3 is TGTGCCAGCAGCCCGAGGGGGTCGAGCTCCTACAATGAGCAGTTCTTC.

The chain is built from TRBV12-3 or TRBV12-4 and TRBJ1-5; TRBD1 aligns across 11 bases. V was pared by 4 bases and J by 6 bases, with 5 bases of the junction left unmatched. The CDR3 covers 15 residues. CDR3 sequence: CASSSGTGGGQPQHF. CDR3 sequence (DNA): TGTGCCAGCAGTTCAGGGACAGGGGGAGGTCAGCCCCAGCATTTT.

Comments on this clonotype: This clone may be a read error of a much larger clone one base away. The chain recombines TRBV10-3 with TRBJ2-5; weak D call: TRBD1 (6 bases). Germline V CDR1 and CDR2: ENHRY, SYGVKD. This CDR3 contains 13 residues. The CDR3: CAISAEGEETLYF. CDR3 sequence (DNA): TGTGCCATCAGTGCTGAGGGGGAAGAGACCCTGTACTTC.

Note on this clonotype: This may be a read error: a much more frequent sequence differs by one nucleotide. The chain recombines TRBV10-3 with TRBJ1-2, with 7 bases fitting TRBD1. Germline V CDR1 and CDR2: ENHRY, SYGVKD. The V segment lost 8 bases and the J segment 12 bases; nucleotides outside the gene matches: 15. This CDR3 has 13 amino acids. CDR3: CAIGTDRAKGHTF. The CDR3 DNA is TGTGCCATCGGGACTGACAGGGCAAAGGGCCACACCTTC.

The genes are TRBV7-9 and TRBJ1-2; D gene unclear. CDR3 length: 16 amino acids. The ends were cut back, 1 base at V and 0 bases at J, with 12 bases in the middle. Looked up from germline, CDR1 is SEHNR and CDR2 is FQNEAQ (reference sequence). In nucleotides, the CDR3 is TGTGCCAGCAGCTTAGAACCGGGGATTGCTAACTATGGCTACACCTTC. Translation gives CASSLEPGIANYGYTF.

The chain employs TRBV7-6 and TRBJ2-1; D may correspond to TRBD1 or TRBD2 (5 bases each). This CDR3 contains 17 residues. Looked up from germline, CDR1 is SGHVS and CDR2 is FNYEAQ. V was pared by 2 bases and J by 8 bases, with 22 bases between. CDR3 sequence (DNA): TGTGCCAGCAGCTTACGGGGCGCAGGGTCAATTGGGGATGAGCAGTTCTTC. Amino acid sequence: CASSLRGAGSIGDEQFF.

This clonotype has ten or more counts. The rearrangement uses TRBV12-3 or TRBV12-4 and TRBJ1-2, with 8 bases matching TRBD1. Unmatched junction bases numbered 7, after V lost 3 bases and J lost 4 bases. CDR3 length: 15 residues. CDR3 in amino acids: CASSLSDRGSYGYTF. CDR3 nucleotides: TGTGCCAGCAGTTTGAGTGACAGGGGATCCTATGGCTACACCTTC.

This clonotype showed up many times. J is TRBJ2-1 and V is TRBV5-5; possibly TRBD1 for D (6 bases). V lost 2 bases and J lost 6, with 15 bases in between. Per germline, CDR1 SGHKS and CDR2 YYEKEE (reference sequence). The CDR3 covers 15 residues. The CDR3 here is CASSFVMGAPNEQFF. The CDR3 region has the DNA TGTGCCAGCAGCTTTGTGATGGGGGCACCCAATGAGCAGTTCTTC.

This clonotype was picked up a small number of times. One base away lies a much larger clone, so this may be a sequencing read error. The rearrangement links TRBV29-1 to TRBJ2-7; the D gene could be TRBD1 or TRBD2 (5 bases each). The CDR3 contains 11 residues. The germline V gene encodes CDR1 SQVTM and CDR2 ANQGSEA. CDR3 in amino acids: CSGEVSRERYF. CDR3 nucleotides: TGCAGCGGTGAAGTATCCAGGGAGCGGTACTTC.

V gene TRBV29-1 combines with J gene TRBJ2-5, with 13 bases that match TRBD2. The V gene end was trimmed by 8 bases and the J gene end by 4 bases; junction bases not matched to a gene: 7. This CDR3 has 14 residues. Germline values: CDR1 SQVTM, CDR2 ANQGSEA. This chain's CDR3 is CSSWTSGGVETQYF. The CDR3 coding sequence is TGCAGCTCCTGGACTAGCGGGGGCGTAGAGACCCAGTACTTC.